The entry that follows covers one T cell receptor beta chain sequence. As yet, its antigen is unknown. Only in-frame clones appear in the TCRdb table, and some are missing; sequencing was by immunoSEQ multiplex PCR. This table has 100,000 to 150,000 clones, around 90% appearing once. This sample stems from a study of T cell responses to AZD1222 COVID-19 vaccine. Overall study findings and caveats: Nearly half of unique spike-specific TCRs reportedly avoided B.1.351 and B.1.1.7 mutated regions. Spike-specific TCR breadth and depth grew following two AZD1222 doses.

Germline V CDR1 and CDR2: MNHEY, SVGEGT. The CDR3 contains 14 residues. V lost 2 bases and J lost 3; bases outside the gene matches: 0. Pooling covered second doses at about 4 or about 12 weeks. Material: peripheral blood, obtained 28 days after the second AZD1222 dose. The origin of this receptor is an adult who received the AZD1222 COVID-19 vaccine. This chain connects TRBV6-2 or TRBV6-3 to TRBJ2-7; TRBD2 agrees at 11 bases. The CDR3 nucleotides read TGTGCCAGCAGTTACGGACTAGCGGGCTACGAGCAGTACTTC. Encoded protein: CASSYGLAGYEQYF.